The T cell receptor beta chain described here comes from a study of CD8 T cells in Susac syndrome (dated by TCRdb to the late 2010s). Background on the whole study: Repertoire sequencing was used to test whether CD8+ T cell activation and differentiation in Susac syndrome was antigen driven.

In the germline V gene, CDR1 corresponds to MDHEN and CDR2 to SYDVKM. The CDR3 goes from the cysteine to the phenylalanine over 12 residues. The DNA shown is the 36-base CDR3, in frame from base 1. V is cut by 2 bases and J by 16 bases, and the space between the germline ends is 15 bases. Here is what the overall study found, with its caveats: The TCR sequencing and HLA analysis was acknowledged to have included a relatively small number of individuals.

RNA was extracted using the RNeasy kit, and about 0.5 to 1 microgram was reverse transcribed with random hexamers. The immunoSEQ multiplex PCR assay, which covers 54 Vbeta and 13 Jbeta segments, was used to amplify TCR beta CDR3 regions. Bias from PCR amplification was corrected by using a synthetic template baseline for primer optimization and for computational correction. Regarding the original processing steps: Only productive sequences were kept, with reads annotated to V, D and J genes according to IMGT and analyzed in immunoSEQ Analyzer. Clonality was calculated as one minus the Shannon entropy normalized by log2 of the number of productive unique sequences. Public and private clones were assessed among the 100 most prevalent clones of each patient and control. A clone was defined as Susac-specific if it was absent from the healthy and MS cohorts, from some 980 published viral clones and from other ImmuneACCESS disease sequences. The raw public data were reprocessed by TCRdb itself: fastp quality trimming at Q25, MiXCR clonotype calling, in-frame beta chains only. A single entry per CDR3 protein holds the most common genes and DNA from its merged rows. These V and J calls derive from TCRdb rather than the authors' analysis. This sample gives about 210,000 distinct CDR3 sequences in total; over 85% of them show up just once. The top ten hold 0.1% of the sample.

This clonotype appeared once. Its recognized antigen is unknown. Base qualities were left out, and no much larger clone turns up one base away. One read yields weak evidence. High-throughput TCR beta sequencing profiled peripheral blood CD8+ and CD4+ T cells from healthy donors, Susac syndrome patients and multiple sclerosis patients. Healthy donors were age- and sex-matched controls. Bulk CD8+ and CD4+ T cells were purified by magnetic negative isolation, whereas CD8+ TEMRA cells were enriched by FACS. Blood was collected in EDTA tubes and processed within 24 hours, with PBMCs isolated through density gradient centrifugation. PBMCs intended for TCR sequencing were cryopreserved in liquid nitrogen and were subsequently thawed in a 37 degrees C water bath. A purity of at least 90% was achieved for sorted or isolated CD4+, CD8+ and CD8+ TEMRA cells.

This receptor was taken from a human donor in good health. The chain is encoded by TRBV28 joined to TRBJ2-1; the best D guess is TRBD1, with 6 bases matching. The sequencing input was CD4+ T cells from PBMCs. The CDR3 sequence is CASSLGRQASFF. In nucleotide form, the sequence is TGTGCCAGCAGTTTAGGGAGACAGGCCTCTTTCTTC.